This TCR beta chain was obtained from a study of graft-versus-host responses after intestinal transplantation. Study context: All recipients got anti-thymocyte globulin induction, then tacrolimus and steroids for about 3 years. Overall study findings and caveats: Recipient marrow contained GvH clones, some of which appeared first in ileum or blood.

Concerning this clone: Its antigen is as yet unknown. A junction end diverges from the germline sequence, so it may reflect a read error.

This table comes from immunoSEQ multiplex PCR, and its TCRdb copy is limited to in-frame clones, with some not included. This sample yields over 100,000 clones, of which around 96% are seen a single time; around 3.3% belongs to the top ten. The sample was unstimulated CD8+ T cells sorted from spleen or lymph node cells, taken before intestinal transplant. This clonotype was obtained from a human donor who received an intestinal transplant.

CDR3 protein: CASSPGTSGRTTF. In DNA, the CDR3 is TGTGCCAGCAGCCCCGGGACTAGCGGGAGGACCACATTC. The chain combines TRBV5-6 with TRBJ2-7; 15 nucleotides agree with TRBD2. The length of the CDR3 is 13 residues. Germline V gene lookup returns CDR1 SGHDT and CDR2 YYEEEE.